This TCR beta chain emerged from a study of Graves' ophthalmopathy and Graves' hyperthyroidism. Germline V gene sequence: CDR1 MDHEN, CDR2 SYDVKM. This CDR3 is built from 13 residues. The V end was cut by 6 bases, the J end by 0 bases, with 8 bases between. TCR beta CDR3 amplification used RNA transcripts. The library came from an HTBI-primed first-round RT-PCR and a second-round multiplex PCR. TCRdb used MiXCR to reprocess the multiplex PCR reads, holding one entry per CDR3 protein. The table records approximately 460,000 distinct CDR3 sequences, 13% to 15% of them present only once. This clonotype was recorded many times.

The J gene is TRBJ2-5, the V gene TRBV28, with D unclear. Sample: blood. The clonotype originates from a woman in her twenties or thirties with Graves' ophthalmopathy. The CDR3 loop reads CASSRINQETQYF. CDR3 nucleotide sequence: TGTGCCAGCAGCCGAATTAACCAAGAGACCCAGTACTTC. The full variable domain, rest sourced from reference TRBV28 and TRBJ2-5, is DVKVTQSSRYLVKRTGEKVFLECVQDMDHENMFWYRQDPGLGLRLIYFSYDVKMKEKGDIPEGYSVSREKKERFSLILESASTNQTSMYLCASSRINQETQYFGPGTRLLVL.